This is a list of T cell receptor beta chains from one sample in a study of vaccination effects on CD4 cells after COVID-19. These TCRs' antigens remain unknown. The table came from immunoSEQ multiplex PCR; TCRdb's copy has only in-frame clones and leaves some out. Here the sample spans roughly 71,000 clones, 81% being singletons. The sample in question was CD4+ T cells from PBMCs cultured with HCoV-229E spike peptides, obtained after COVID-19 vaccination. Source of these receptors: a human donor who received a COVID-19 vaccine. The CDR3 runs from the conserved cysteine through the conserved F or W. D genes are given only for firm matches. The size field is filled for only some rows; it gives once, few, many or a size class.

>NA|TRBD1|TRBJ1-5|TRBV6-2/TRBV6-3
TGTGCCAGCAGTTGGGGGACAGGGCTCAATCAGCCCCAGCATTTT
CASSWGTGLNQPQHF
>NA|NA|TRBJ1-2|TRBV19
TGTGCCCCAGTAAGTCGGGGATCCTACTATGGCTACACCTTC
CAPVSRGSYYGYTF
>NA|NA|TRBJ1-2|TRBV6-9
TGTGCCAGCAGTGCTTCCGGGTACGGAAAGACCTATGGCTACACCTTC
CASSASGYGKTYGYTF
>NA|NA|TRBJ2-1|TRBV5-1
TGCGCCAGCAGCTTGGCTGGGGGGCGATTCAATGAGGAGCAGTTCTTC
CASSLAGGRFNEEQFF
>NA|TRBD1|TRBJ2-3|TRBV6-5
TGTGCCAGCAGTCCCCTTGCGACAGGGACCCAACTGCCGTATTTT
CASSPLATGTQLPYF
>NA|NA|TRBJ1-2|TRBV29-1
TGCAGCGTGCTGACGGGCCCCGGGGATGGCTACACCTTC
CSVLTGPGDGYTF
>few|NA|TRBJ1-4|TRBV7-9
TGTGCCAGCAGCCCTCGGACGGATACTAATGAAAAACTGTTTTTT
CASSPRTDTNEKLFF
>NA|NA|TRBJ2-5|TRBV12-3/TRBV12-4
TGTGCCAGCAGTAGGGAGTTTCAAGAGACCCAGTACTTC
CASSREFQETQYF
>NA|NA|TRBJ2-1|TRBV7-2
TGTGCCAGCAGCAGAAGGACAGCCGGCAATGAGCAGTTCTTC
CASSRRTAGNEQFF
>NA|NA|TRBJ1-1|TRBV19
TGTGCCAGTAGTATAGAGGGGCAGAACACTGAAGCTTTCTTT
CASSIEGQNTEAFF
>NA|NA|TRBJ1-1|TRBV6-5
TGTGCCAGCAGTTACTCGTCTGGCAGAATGAACACTGAAGCTTTCTTT
CASSYSSGRMNTEAFF
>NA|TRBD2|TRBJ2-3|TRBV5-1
TGCGCCAGCAGCGGGAACGGGGGGGCTACAGATACGCAGTATTTT
CASSGNGGATDTQYF
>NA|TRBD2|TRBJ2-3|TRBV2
TGTGCCAGCAGGGGACTAGCGGGGACCACAGATACGCAGTATTTT
CASRGLAGTTDTQYF
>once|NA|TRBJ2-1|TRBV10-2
TGCGCCAGCAGTGAGCAGGGATCCTCCTACAATGAGCAGTTCTTC
CASSEQGSSYNEQFF
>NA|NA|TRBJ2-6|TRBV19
TGTGCCAGTAGTAGAGACAGGTCTGGGGCCAACGTCCTGACTTTC
CASSRDRSGANVLTF
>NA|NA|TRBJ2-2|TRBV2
TGTGCCAGCAGTGTGGTGCGGAACACCGGGGAGCTGTTTTTT
CASSVVRNTGELFF
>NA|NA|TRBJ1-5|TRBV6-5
TGTGCCAGCTCTAGGGGGGAGGATCAGCCCCAGCATTTT
CASSRGEDQPQHF